Following are 12 T cell receptor beta chains from one sample sequenced in a study of T-cell memory formation after mild COVID-19. TCRdb itself ran the 5' RACE reads through MiXCR, one entry per CDR3 protein. The sample consists of roughly 150,000 distinct CDR3 sequences, roughly 15% of them appearing once. The sequencing input was PBMCs or a T cell subset sorted from them (not recorded which). The receptors shown here come from an adult woman who had mild COVID-19 (a few samples of this study predate the infection). Cell type and time point are not known.

The chain uses TRBV4-2 and TRBJ2-4, with no clear D. V lost 0 bases and J 2 bases, leaving 8 bases between the germline ends. Germline V CDR1 and CDR2: LGHNA, YNFKEQ. The CDR3 contains 15 residues. The CDR3 DNA sequence: TGTGCCAGCAGCCAAGATGGTATTCCCAAAAACATTCAGTACTTC. Translated, it gives CASSQDGIPKNIQYF.

The rearrangement links TRBV6-2 or TRBV6-3 to TRBJ2-3, with 10 bases lining up with TRBD2. The trim removed 8 bases at V and 7 bases at J, leaving 9 bases unmatched. This CDR3 comprises 14 residues. Looked up from germline, CDR1 is MNHEY and CDR2 is SVGEGT. In nucleotides, the CDR3 is TGTGCCAGCGTAACTAGCGGGAAGGAGAATACGCAGTATTTT. This codes for CASVTSGKENTQYF.

This clonotype was detected only a few times. The genes are TRBV7-2 and TRBJ2-5, with D perhaps TRBD1 or TRBD2 (6 bases each). The CDR3 spans 15 residues. The V end was cut by 2 bases, the J end by 2 bases, with 12 bases between. CDR1 is SGHTA, CDR2 FQGNSA, per germline. In DNA, the CDR3 is TGTGCCAGCAGCTTAAACGAGGGGGGACAAGAGACCCAGTACTTC. Translated: CASSLNEGGQETQYF.

This clonotype was observed a few times. The chain couples TRBV29-1 to TRBJ2-7; D is undetermined. V was shortened by 5 bases and J by 5 bases, with 10 bases between the two germline ends. The CDR3 has 11 residues. From germline, CDR1 is SQVTM and CDR2 ANQGSEA. The CDR3 region is CSVSEWDEQYF. Here the CDR3 DNA reads TGCAGCGTTTCGGAGTGGGACGAGCAGTACTTC.

This chain connects TRBV6-2 or TRBV6-3 to TRBJ2-1, with D perhaps matching TRBD2 (6 bases). Germline-derived CDR1 and CDR2 are MNHEY and SVGEGT. The CDR3 is made up of 14 amino acids. V lost 6 bases, J lost 5 bases, and 14 bases lay in between. The CDR3 loop is CASRSSGRNNEQFF. As DNA, the CDR3 is TGTGCCAGCAGATCGAGCGGGCGGAACAATGAGCAGTTCTTC.

This chain joins TRBV6-1 and TRBJ2-5; TRBD2 agrees at 14 bases. The germline V gene encodes CDR1 MNHNS and CDR2 SASEGT. V shed 2 bases, J shed 1 base, and the junction held 12 bases outside the gene matches. The CDR3 is 20 residues long. CDR3 sequence (DNA): TGTGCCAGCAGTGAAAGGACTAGCGGGGGGCACCGCCTCGTCCAAGAGACCCAGTACTTC. This translates into CASSERTSGGHRLVQETQYF.

This clonotype was seen a few times. V is TRBV13 and J is TRBJ2-7; 8 positions agree with TRBD1. CDR1 and CDR2 from the germline V gene are PRHDT and FYEKMQ (reference sequence). V was pared by 2 bases and J by 1 base, with 4 bases of the junction left unmatched. The CDR3 contains 15 residues. The CDR3 region has the DNA TGTGCCAGCAGCTTACAGCAGGGGGCATCCTACGAGCAGTACTTC. Translating it yields CASSLQQGASYEQYF.

This clonotype was found a few times. The rearrangement uses TRBV12-3 or TRBV12-4 and TRBJ2-3; D unclear. The CDR3 spans 16 residues. Trimming pared 8 bases from V and 0 bases from J, leaving 18 bases between. CDR3 region: CASPGSWQTSTDTQYF. The CDR3 region has the DNA TGTGCCAGCCCTGGTAGCTGGCAGACTAGCACAGATACGCAGTATTTT.

This clonotype turned up a few times. The rearrangement joins TRBV15 to TRBJ2-5; D remains ambiguous. V shed 1 base and J shed 5 bases, with 8 bases lying between them. The CDR3 totals 13 residues. Germline V gives CDR1 LNHNV, CDR2 YYDKDF (reference sequence). This chain's CDR3 is CATSRAPLETQYF. The CDR3 nucleotides are TGTGCCACCAGCAGAGCACCTCTGGAGACCCAGTACTTC.

This clonotype was seen more than once but under ten times. V is TRBV14 and J is TRBJ2-2, with a possible D match to TRBD2 (5 bases). The CDR3 extends over 16 amino acids. The V end was cut by 5 bases, the J end by 4 bases, with 17 bases between. Germline CDR1 reads SGHDN; CDR2 reads FVKESK. CDR3 loop: CASSSPLSGATGELFF. In DNA form, the CDR3 reads TGTGCCAGCAGCTCTCCTCTGAGCGGAGCCACCGGGGAGCTGTTTTTT.

This clonotype came up a few times. The chain uses TRBV4-2 and TRBJ1-6; D gene ambiguous. Germline V lookup: CDR1 LGHNA, CDR2 YNFKEQ. V was clipped by 4 bases and J by 6 bases, with 10 bases between them. The CDR3 spans 14 residues. The CDR3 loop is CASSPKGGNSPLHF. The CDR3 DNA reads TGTGCCAGCAGCCCGAAGGGTGGTAATTCACCCCTCCACTTT.

The chain recombines TRBV29-1 with TRBJ2-7; TRBD1 aligns across 10 bases. Germline assignment: CDR1 SQVTM and CDR2 ANQGSEA. This CDR3 comprises 16 residues. Trimming took 6 bases from V and 2 from J; bases not matched to a gene: 13. CDR3 in amino acids: CSVRVLRQGATYEQYF. For the CDR3, the DNA is TGCAGCGTCCGAGTGTTGAGACAGGGGGCCACCTACGAGCAGTACTTC.